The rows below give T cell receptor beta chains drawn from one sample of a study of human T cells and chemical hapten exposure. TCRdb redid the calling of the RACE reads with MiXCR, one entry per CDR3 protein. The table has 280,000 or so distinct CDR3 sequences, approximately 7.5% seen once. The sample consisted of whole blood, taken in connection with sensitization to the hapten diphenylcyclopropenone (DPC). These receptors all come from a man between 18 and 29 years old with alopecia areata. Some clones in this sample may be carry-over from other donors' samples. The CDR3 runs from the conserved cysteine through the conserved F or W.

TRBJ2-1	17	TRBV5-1	CASSSHPIAGGLNEQFF
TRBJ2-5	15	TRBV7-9	CASLGTGGHGPAQYF
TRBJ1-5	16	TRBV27	CASSPDRAPSNQPQHF
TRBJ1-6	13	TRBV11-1	CASSFTANSPLHF
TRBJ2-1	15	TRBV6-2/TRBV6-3	CASSYVAGLYNEQFF
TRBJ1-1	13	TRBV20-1	CSARQGGETEAFF
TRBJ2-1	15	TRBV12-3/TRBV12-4	CASSLSDPGYGEQFF
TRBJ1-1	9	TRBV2	CASGRPAFF
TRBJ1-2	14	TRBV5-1	CASSIGQEYYGYTF
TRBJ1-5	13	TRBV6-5	CASSYGSAQPQHF
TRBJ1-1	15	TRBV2	CASSESQGNFPEAFF
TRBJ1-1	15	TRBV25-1	CASSFAGRVDTEAFF
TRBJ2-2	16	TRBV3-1	CASSQDRRGRTGELFF
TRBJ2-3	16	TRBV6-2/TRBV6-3	CASSPELAGLTDTQYF
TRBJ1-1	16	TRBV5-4	CASSLGRNSLNTEAFF
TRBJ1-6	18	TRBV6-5	CASSYSAARRPYNSPLHF
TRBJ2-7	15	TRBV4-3	CASSQEQGGLYEQYF
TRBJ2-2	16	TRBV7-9	CASSLNLAGVPGELFF
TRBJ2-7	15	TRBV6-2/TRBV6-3	CASSYSMNRKYEQYF
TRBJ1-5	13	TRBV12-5	CASGLVAGGPQHF
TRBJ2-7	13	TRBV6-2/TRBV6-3	CASSYSLLTEQYF
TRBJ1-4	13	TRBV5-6	CASSPRTIEKLFF
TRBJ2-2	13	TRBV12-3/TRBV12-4	CADTKQGDGELFF
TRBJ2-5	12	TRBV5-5	CASSLDTETQYF
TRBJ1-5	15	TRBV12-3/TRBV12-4	CASSPRQGGNQPQHF
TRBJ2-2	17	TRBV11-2	CASSFLLLSGDTGELFF
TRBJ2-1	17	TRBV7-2	CASSSPLGGESRNEQFF
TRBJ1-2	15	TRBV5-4	CASSLGLTGNYGYTF
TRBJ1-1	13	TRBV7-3	CASRGAGGTEAFF
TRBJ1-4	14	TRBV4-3	CASSQVTGGEKLFF
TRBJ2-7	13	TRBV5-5	CASSLARGQGGYF
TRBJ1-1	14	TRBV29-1	CSVEGAGGITEAFF
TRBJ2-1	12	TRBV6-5	CASSRGGGEQFF
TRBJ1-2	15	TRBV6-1	CASSELGQANYGYTF
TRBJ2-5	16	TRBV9	CASSVAPGPLQETQYF
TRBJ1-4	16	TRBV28	CASSFLTSLTFEKLFF
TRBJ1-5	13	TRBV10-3	CATAGEDNQPQHF
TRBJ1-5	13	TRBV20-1	CSVDWGYSQPQHF
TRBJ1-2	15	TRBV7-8	CASSLASGEDYGYTF
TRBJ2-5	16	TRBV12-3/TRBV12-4	CASSLAGRGLGETQYF
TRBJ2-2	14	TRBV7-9	CASSWTPRAGELFF